The 10 T cell receptor beta chains in this list originate from one sample, sequenced in a study of Ad26.COV2.S vaccination and SARS-CoV-2 variants listed by TCRdb under 2021. The treatment or condition label, as the study defines it: 15 to 20 received Ad26.COV2.S at low or high dose, single or two shots; several received placebo; per-sample allocation not given. Repertoires of vaccine and placebo recipients were sequenced from samples taken on day 63 after the first injection. Library preparation used the immunoSEQ multiplex PCR assay. The clones in this table, taken by TCRdb from immuneACCESS, are in-frame only. Not every clone is retained; where verified, under half of the shortfall comes from an unresolved V gene, and the cause of the rest is unknown. For this sample the table gives 240,000 or so clones, of which roughly 90% were detected only once. Roughly 10% of the sample lies in the top ten.

The starting material was peripheral blood, obtained in a trial of Ad26.COV2.S vaccine versus placebo. These receptor sequences come from a person between 18 and 65 years old who received the Ad26.COV2.S COVID-19 vaccine or a placebo.

The chain employs TRBV27 and TRBJ1-2, with 10 bases that match TRBD1. V shed 9 bases, J shed 7 bases, and the junction held 23 bases outside the gene matches. Germline CDR1 MNHEY, CDR2 SMNVEV (reference sequence). The CDR3 is made up of 18 amino acids. The CDR3 DNA reads as TGTGCCAGGAAGGGACAGGGGAGAGTTGTGACCCTTCACCGTGGCTACACCTTC. Encoded protein: CARKGQGRVVTLHRGYTF.

The V call is TRBV7-5, the J call TRBJ2-3; the table calls TRBD2, which could not be checked here. TRBV7-5 is classified as a pseudogene. CDR3 length: 17 amino acids. The CDR3 DNA reads TGTGCCAGAAGCTCTCAAGGCGGGCGGAACCCCACAGATACGCAGTATTTT. It codes for CARSSQGGRNPTDTQYF.

This clone was seen only once. The chain is built from TRBV18 and TRBJ2-7; D may be TRBD2 (6 bases). The V gene lost 5 bases and the J gene lost 3 bases, with 11 bases spanning the gap. This CDR3 is 13 amino acids long. Germline V CDR1 and CDR2: KGHSH, LQKENI. CDR3 nucleotide sequence: TGTGCCAGCTCATCGGGACTGAACTACGAGCAGTACTTC. This codes for CASSSGLNYEQYF.

The CDR3 reads CASSYAVKKETQYF. In DNA, the CDR3 is TGTGCCAGCAGTTACGCGGTGAAGAAAGAGACCCAGTACTTC. This chain connects TRBV6-5 to TRBJ2-5, with D unclear. The CDR3 totals 14 residues. In germline, CDR1 is MNHEY, CDR2 SVGAGI. V lost 2 bases, J lost 3 bases, and 10 bases lay in between.

The chain is built from TRBV28 and TRBJ2-7; 7 nucleotides line up with TRBD1. J lost 3 bases, V lost 9 bases, and 5 bases had no gene match. Germline V gene data show CDR1 as MDHEN and CDR2 as SYDVKM. The length of the CDR3 is 12 residues. Here the CDR3 DNA reads TGTGCCAGTACCGGGACAGACTACGAGCAGTACTTC. It codes for CASTGTDYEQYF.

V and J are TRBV27 and TRBJ2-6, with D unclear. Germline V CDR1 and CDR2: MNHEY, SMNVEV (reference sequence). The CDR3 loop spans 14 amino acids. Trimming took off 5 bases at V and 9 bases at J, with 14 bases between the two ends. CDR3 coding DNA: TGTGCCAGCAGTATAGGCGGAGCGTACAACGTCCTGACTTTC. This encodes CASSIGGAYNVLTF.

The gene calls are TRBV18 and TRBJ2-5; D ambiguous. Trimming removed 2 bases from V and 5 bases from J, with 9 bases in between. The CDR3 is 13 amino acids. Germline-derived CDR1 and CDR2 are KGHSH and LQKENI. The CDR3 spells CASSPIRSETQYF. The CDR3 DNA follows: TGTGCCAGCTCACCAATAAGGAGTGAGACCCAGTACTTC.

The chain carries TRBV11-3 and TRBJ2-1; TRBD2 is a possible D gene (6 bases). Trimming took off 1 base at V and 5 bases at J, with 9 bases between the two ends. CDR1 and CDR2 (germline): SGHNT, YENEEA. This CDR3 has 14 amino acids. The CDR3 protein is CASSLAGADNEQFF. CDR3 nucleotides: TGTGCCAGCAGCTTAGCGGGAGCTGACAATGAGCAGTTCTTC.

This clone has a single count. The V and J genes are TRBV28 and TRBJ1-1, with a possible D match to TRBD1 (5 bases). In germline, CDR1 is MDHEN, CDR2 SYDVKM. The germline V and J ends were trimmed by 2 bases and 0 bases, with 13 bases remaining between them. The CDR3 is 16 residues long. CDR3 DNA: TGTGCCAGCAGTTTACCGGGACGGCCGATGAACACTGAAGCTTTCTTT. The encoded protein is CASSLPGRPMNTEAFF.

The chain combines TRBV5-8 with TRBJ2-7, with D unresolved. V was clipped by 1 base and J by 2 bases, with 7 bases between them. This CDR3 spans 13 amino acids. Germline assignment: CDR1 SGHTS and CDR2 YDEGEE. CDR3 coding DNA: TGTGCCAGCAGCTTGACAAGTACCTACGAGCAGTACTTC. It translates to CASSLTSTYEQYF.